A selection of T cell receptor beta chains follows, all from one sample in a study of spatial heterogeneity in lung cancer. TCRdb reprocessed the 5' RACE reads via MiXCR and lists one record per CDR3 protein. The table includes 23,000 or so distinct CDR3 sequences, roughly 4.5% detected once. The sample in question was PBMCs, obtained at surgery. These receptors originate from a male donor with early-stage non-small cell lung cancer. CDR3s include the opening cysteine and the closing phenylalanine or tryptophan. D genes are given only for firm matches. The size of a clone is reported for some rows only, either as once, few or many, or as a class for expanded clones.

V: TRBV10-2
size: -
D: TRBD1
J: TRBJ1-5
CDR3: CASGSNRGRPQHF
DNA: TGCGCCAGCGGCTCCAACAGGGGACGGCCCCAGCATTTT

V: TRBV7-2
size: many
D: TRBD1
J: TRBJ2-1
CDR3: CASSRGTGSYNEQFF
DNA: TGTGCCAGCAGCAGGGGGACAGGGAGCTACAATGAGCAGTTCTTC

V: TRBV28
size: many
D: -
J: TRBJ2-7
CDR3: CASSLSGAGRTYEQYF
DNA: TGTGCCAGCAGTTTATCGGGGGCGGGGAGAACCTACGAGCAGTACTTC

V: TRBV12-3/TRBV12-4
size: many
D: TRBD1
J: TRBJ2-4
CDR3: CASSRTGGRENIQYF
DNA: TGTGCCAGCAGTCGGACAGGGGGCAGGGAAAACATTCAGTACTTC

V: TRBV5-1
size: many
D: TRBD1
J: TRBJ1-5
CDR3: CASSLTGGSQPQHF
DNA: TGCGCCAGCAGCTTGACAGGGGGTAGTCAGCCCCAGCATTTT

V: TRBV7-2
size: many
D: -
J: TRBJ1-2
CDR3: CASSPRTAPYGYTF
DNA: TGTGCCAGCAGCCCCCGGACAGCCCCATATGGCTACACCTTC

V: TRBV11-2
size: many
D: -
J: TRBJ2-1
CDR3: CASSFGGPSSYNEQFF
DNA: TGTGCCAGCAGCTTTGGGGGGCCAAGCTCCTACAATGAGCAGTTCTTC

V: TRBV24-1
size: many
D: -
J: TRBJ1-5
CDR3: CATSEPGSTKPQHF
DNA: TGTGCCACCAGTGAACCAGGCAGTACAAAGCCCCAGCATTTT

V: TRBV15
size: many
D: -
J: TRBJ2-7
CDR3: CATSRDGGLAYEQYF
DNA: TGTGCCACCAGCAGAGATGGGGGTCTTGCCTACGAGCAGTACTTC

V: TRBV2
size: many
D: -
J: TRBJ2-2
CDR3: CASKTETGELFF
DNA: TGTGCCAGCAAGACTGAGACCGGGGAGCTGTTTTTT